Shown below are 10 T cell receptor beta chains from a single sample sequenced in a study of T cell repertoires in cytomegalovirus infection. TCRdb redid the calling of the reads with MiXCR, one entry per CDR3 protein. The sample lists 650,000 to 900,000 distinct CDR3 sequences; around a third were seen once. Their antigen targets remain unknown. The sample was cultured CD8+ T cells from PBMCs, taken from culture after CMV antigen stimulation. All receptors derive from a human donor in good health (CMV status not recorded). Some clones in this sample may be carry-over from other donors' samples.

The J gene is TRBJ1-2, the V gene TRBV29-1; D ambiguous. Germline V CDR1 and CDR2: SQVTM, ANQGSEA. This CDR3 is built from 11 residues. Trimming removed 3 bases from V and 2 bases from J, with 4 bases in between. The CDR3 reads CSVEVNYGYTF. For the CDR3, the DNA is TGCAGCGTTGAGGTGAACTATGGCTACACCTTC. The full variable domain, in which reference TRBV29-1 and TRBJ1-2 provide the parts outside the CDR3, is SAVISQKPSRDICQRGTSLTIQCQVDSQVTMMFWYRQQPGQSLTLIATANQGSEATYESGFVIDKFPISRPNLTFSTLTVSNMSPEDSSIYLCSVEVNYGYTFGSGTRLTVV.

The chain joins TRBV6-5 to TRBJ2-7, with D unclear. The V end lost 6 bases, the J end lost 3 bases, and 12 bases lay between the germline ends. Germline loops: CDR1 MNHEY, CDR2 SVGAGI. The CDR3 contains 13 residues. The CDR3 coding sequence is TGTGCCAGCAGCCCCAGTGGGGTCTACGAGCAGTACTTC. As protein: CASSPSGVYEQYF.

The V call is TRBV7-8, the J call TRBJ2-2; D is uncertain. V was pared by 1 base and J by 0 bases, with 9 bases between. Germline CDR1 and CDR2: SGHVS and FQNEAQ. CDR3 length: 16 amino acids. The CDR3 protein is CASSLVYRPNTGELFF. CDR3 nucleotide sequence: TGTGCCAGCAGCTTAGTGTACAGACCGAACACCGGGGAGCTGTTTTTT.

This clonotype was recorded many times. V usage is TRBV7-2 and J usage is TRBJ1-2, with 9 bases that match TRBD1. This CDR3 spans 17 amino acids. In germline, CDR1 is SGHTA, CDR2 FQGNSA. Losses at the gene ends were 5 bases for V and 7 bases for J; bases not matched to a gene: 17. This CDR3 is CASSKTGGGRTFSGYTF. The CDR3 bases are TGTGCCAGCAGCAAAACAGGGGGCGGTCGGACATTTAGTGGCTACACCTTC.

The rearrangement joins TRBV5-5 to TRBJ1-5; TRBD1 matches at 9 bases. The CDR3 contains 16 residues. Germline assignment: CDR1 SGHKS and CDR2 YYEKEE (reference sequence). With V trimmed by 0 bases and J by 3 bases, 4 bases remained unmatched. CDR3 sequence: CASSLAQGAANQPQHF. The CDR3 bases are TGTGCCAGCAGCTTGGCACAGGGGGCCGCCAATCAGCCCCAGCATTTT.

This clonotype was counted at least ten times. J is TRBJ1-6 and V is TRBV6-5, with D hard to call. The CDR3 is 15 residues long. Trimming cost V 2 bases and J 5 bases, with 10 bases left between them. CDR1 MNHEY and CDR2 SVGAGI come from the germline V gene. The CDR3 is CASSYVTDDNSPLHF. Here the CDR3 DNA reads TGTGCCAGCAGTTACGTCACAGATGATAATTCACCCCTCCACTTT.

This sequence joins TRBV20-1 and TRBJ1-5; D not resolved. CDR3 length: 16 residues. V was shortened by 0 bases and J by 3 bases, with 15 bases between the two germline ends. Germline values: CDR1 DFQATT, CDR2 SNEGSKA (reference sequence). The chain's CDR3 is CSARDFSGVDNQPQHF. The CDR3 DNA follows: TGCAGTGCTAGAGATTTTTCGGGAGTCGACAATCAGCCCCAGCATTTT.

At least ten counts were recorded for this clonotype. The chain employs TRBV5-4 and TRBJ1-4, with a weak D call TRBD1 (5 bases). Germline loops: CDR1 SGHNT, CDR2 YYREEE (reference sequence). V was clipped by 4 bases and J by 2 bases, with 12 bases between them. This CDR3 spans 15 amino acids. In nucleotides, the CDR3 is TGTGCCAGCAGCATTGGGGCAGTTACTAATGAAAAACTGTTTTTT. Protein product: CASSIGAVTNEKLFF.

This chain links TRBV6-5 with TRBJ2-1, with D unresolved. This CDR3 contains 15 residues. Deletions cut 2 bases from V and 8 bases from J, with 16 bases between. Germline CDR1 is MNHEY and CDR2 is SVGAGI. The CDR3 loop is CASSYRSGLHHEQFF. The CDR3 DNA follows: TGTGCCAGCAGTTACAGATCGGGTTTACACCATGAGCAGTTCTTC.

In this sample, this clonotype turned up a few times. V gene TRBV5-1 combines with J gene TRBJ2-7, with 8 positions matching TRBD1. Trimming cost V 0 bases and J 6 bases; bases outside gene matches: 8. CDR3 size: 15 residues. The germline CDR1 and CDR2 sequences are SGHRS and YFSETQ. The CDR3 region is CASSLAVGQGAEQYF. CDR3 bases: TGCGCCAGCAGCTTGGCCGTCGGACAGGGCGCCGAGCAGTACTTC.